This TCR beta chain stems from a study of cytomegalovirus exposure and HLA in healthy donors. Study overall: The 550 to 800 first-cohort repertoires and the 130 or so validation repertoires shared the same platform, a later analysis reported.

Broader study findings: According to a subsequent analysis, TCR clusters from the first cohort were inclined to appear together in the 90 to 150 validation repertoires. Most TCRs appeared rarely, but some public TCRs recurred in many donors. According to the study, roughly 160 TCR beta chains were cytomegalovirus-associated.

Assay used: immunoSEQ multiplex PCR; TCRdb lists only in-frame clones, some missing. The table has about 220,000 clones, 65% to 85% seen once; the top ten hold over 11%. About this clone itself: Its antigen is not identified.

The CDR3 covers 15 residues. The germline CDR1 and CDR2 sequences are MNHEY and SMNVEV (reference sequence). Deletions cut 3 bases from V and 1 base from J, with 11 bases between. The chain uses TRBV27 and TRBJ2-3; the D gene is possibly TRBD2 (5 bases). The sequence came from a woman aged 30 to 39 in good health and CMV-seropositive. Sample: PBMCs. Written as DNA, the CDR3 is TGTGCCAGCAGTTTGTGGAGTAGCGGCACAGATACGCAGTATTTT. Residues: CASSLWSSGTDTQYF.